The TCR beta chain described here comes from a study of OX40 agonist ivuxolimab in advanced cancers. For the study in its entirety: Ivuxolimab, which targeted the costimulatory receptor OX40 (CD134), was an agonistic, fully human IgG2 monoclonal antibody. Intravenous ivuxolimab was administered to patients every 2 weeks at six dose levels: 0.01, 0.1, 0.3, 1.5, 3 and 10 mg/kg. Among the 52 dose-escalation patients, about 19 had hepatocellular carcinoma, approximately 15 melanoma, 9 renal cell carcinoma and 9 head and neck cancer. In the dose-escalation cohort, 75% to 85% of patients were male, and the mean age was around 60 years with a range of roughly 20 to 80. Prior anti-PD-1, anti-PD-L1 or anti-CTLA-4 therapy was permitted, and 35% to 40% of dose-escalation patients had received checkpoint inhibitors. Three dose-escalation patients achieved partial responses, one with hepatocellular carcinoma and two with cutaneous melanoma. Peripheral TCRbeta sequencing aimed to test whether ivuxolimab altered TCR sequence diversity and caused clonal T-cell expansion. The monotherapy dose-escalation portion (N ≈ 50 patients) of the phase I ivuxolimab trial is reported in the paper. What the research found in general, with its limitations: At doses of 0.1 to 3.0 mg/kg, clonal expansion of both CD4+ and CD8+ blood T cells was observed from baseline to week 6. In the 0.1-3.0 mg/kg groups, partial responders had among the lowest normalized peripheral clonal expansion, particularly in CD8+ T cells. Low levels of normalized T-cell clonal expansion were also seen in some patients who did not respond. Antigen specificity was not determined for the clonally expanded peripheral T cells. After ivuxolimab, expanded clones were on average more numerous among CD8+ T cells than among CD4+ T cells.

Patients with autoimmune disease history or receiving systemic immunosuppression were excluded from the trial. Peripheral blood for TCR sequencing was drawn from every dose cohort at baseline, at cycle 4 day 1 and at cycle 7 day 1. The samples were drawn from a first-in-human, open-label, multicenter phase I dose-escalation trial of ivuxolimab. Adults with locally advanced or metastatic head and neck squamous cell, hepatocellular, melanoma or renal cell carcinoma were enrolled in the trial. Before TCR sequencing, CD4+ T cells and CD8+ T cells from peripheral blood were sorted into separate populations. The CDR3 measures 15 amino acids from cysteine to phenylalanine. Of all the DNA, just the CDR3 is kept, 45 bases in frame from base 1. CDR1 and CDR2, looked up from the germline V gene, are SGHTA and FQGNSA. Trimming takes 6 bases from V and 4 bases from J, and the germline ends sit 19 bases apart.

This clone came up a few times. There is no known antigen for this receptor. It has no much larger one-base neighbor in the sample; base qualities were not kept. Genomic DNA was isolated from the sorted cells so that the TCRbeta CDR3 region could be sequenced. TCRbeta CDR3 regions were sequenced using the immunoSEQ Assay. As stored in TCRdb, this immuneACCESS dataset retains in-frame rearrangements with V and J assigned. A fraction of the clones does not appear; measured against another copy, unresolved V genes explain less than half of the discrepancy, and the remainder lacks a known reason. Here the sample has under 150,000 clones; around 91% occur a single time. The ten largest clones capture more than 0.45% of the sample.

The TCR was taken from an adult with an advanced solid tumor such as melanoma, head and neck, liver or kidney cancer. The sequenced sample was CD4+ or CD8+ T cells sorted from blood, obtained in a trial of the OX40 agonist ivuxolimab. In this chain, TRBV7-2 is recombined with TRBJ2-7; the D gene may be TRBD1 or TRBD2, since each aligns over 7 bases. The CDR3 region reads CASRGGTESFYEQYF. The nucleotide sequence is TGTGCCAGCAGGGGGGGGACAGAGTCGTTTTACGAGCAGTACTTC.